This T cell receptor beta chain is drawn from a study of blood T cell repertoires in COVID-19. On the study more broadly: The study drew acute and convalescent COVID-19 samples from the United States, Italy and Spain.

This study enrolled people aged about 18 to 100 from around 26 US geographic areas. The germline gives CDR1 PRHDT, CDR2 FYEKMQ (reference sequence). V was clipped by 1 base and J by 6 bases; unmatched bases: 1. CDR3 size: 14 residues. Original data processing: Reference gene primer amplification in the assay estimated nucleated cell counts. TCRdb keeps only in-frame clones here, not all; method: immunoSEQ multiplex PCR. That table furnishes V, J and clone size, whereas the DNA furnished D and trimming. The sample lists about 60,000 clones; roughly 80% were seen once. The source of this sequence is a woman aged 40-49 years with acute COVID-19. The source material was PBMCs or T cells enriched from blood (not recorded which). This sequence joins TRBV13 and TRBJ1-1, with 11 bases identical to TRBD1. For the CDR3, the DNA is TGTGCCAGCAGCTTAGAGGGACAGGGGGCTGAAGCTTTCTTT. Protein sequence: CASSLEGQGAEAFF.